This T cell receptor beta chain was obtained from a study of long-term antiretroviral therapy in people with HIV (dated by TCRdb to 2021 to 2024). About the study as a whole: The earliest samples were collected about a decade before the 2015 WHO recommendation for immediate ART, when ART was typically delayed until CD4 counts fell. This retrospective serial study examined whether starting ART and sustained HIV suppression were associated with changes in the composition and diversity of the TRB repertoire in peripheral blood. A total of about 190 cryopreserved PBMC samples were contributed to the cohort by 30 adults with confirmed HIV infection, with samples collected serially over a mean of approximately 6 years (range 1-12). Among the 25 to 30 participants with HIV, eleven were female. No cross-contamination during QIAcube processing was shown when test extractions of a monoclonal T-cell line were performed alongside 30 to 40 polyclonal samples.

Inclusion was restricted to participants for whom at least one PBMC sample before ART initiation and at least two post-ART samples were available. All participants with HIV were treated in the United States of America. Before DNA extraction, cryopreserved samples containing about 0.9-11 million PBMC were thawed and washed. At the time of the earliest PBMC sample, participants with HIV were aged between about 20 and 55 years. Each participant contributed PBMC samples from 1-4 timepoints before ART initiation and 2-8 timepoints after ART initiation, with a median of 7 samples. Serial HIV viral load, CD4+ T-cell count, ART history and demographic data were obtained for every participant. Genomic DNA was extracted from unsorted PBMC with a Qiagen kit on a QIAcube, processed in batches of 12 samples. General conclusions and limits of the study: The samples span the years 2004 to 2017, and the ART regimens used at that time may not be as effective as current regimens. At every time point, the repertoire was dominated by expanded TRB clones first identified before ART initiation, although this dominance fluctuated and, in many PLHIV, declined after ART. Inferences about post-ART repertoire changes are limited because no data were available on ART adherence, viral resistance or therapy changes. Starting ART was linked to a significant rise in TRB diversity, yet even after long-term ART the diversity remained significantly lower than in transplant donor controls. HIV repertoires had narrower CDR3 length ranges than controls, and the network structure suggested an antigen-experienced repertoire that shifted only slightly toward naive after ART. Unsorted PBMC were profiled instead of sorted CD4+ and CD8+ T cells because pre-ART samples had limited cell numbers. Limited PBMC availability meant only the TCR beta chain was sequenced, without alpha chain pairing.

Concerning this clone itself: Its binding antigen is unknown. Per-base quality was not reported, and no clone a single base away is much larger than it.

The germline V gene specifies MNHEY as CDR1 and SVGAGI as CDR2. V and J lose 6 bases and 2 bases, and a span of 14 bases separates them. From its cysteine to its phenylalanine, the CDR3 spans 14 amino acids. Just the 42-base CDR3 DNA is kept, in frame starting at base 1. Sequencing of the TRB variable region was done with the immunoSEQ hsTCRB v3.0 assay at survey level resolution. TRB sequencing targeted a depth of 40,000-50,000 T-cell genomes per sample. TRB libraries were pooled and sequenced on an Illumina MiSeq using a v3 150-cycle kit. Regarding the original processing steps: Repertoire analysis ran in R within a reproducible Nextflow workflow covering QC, data transformation and analysis. Custom analyses were implemented in LymphoSeq2, an R package for AIRR-Seq data exploration. After excluding several samples that yielded fewer than 5000 total TRB sequences, 150 to 200 HIV repertoires remained for analysis. Among the 180 to 200 retained HIV repertoires, 55 to 60 were collected before ART initiation and approximately 130 were collected after ART initiation. Repertoires were downsampled to 5000 TRB nucleotide sequences, and summary statistics were averaged over 100 downsampling iterations. The analysis kept only TRB sequences whose CDR3 regions were at least seven amino acids long. Two measures captured diversity: a Shannon entropy-derived clonality score and the Gini coefficient. Repertoire networks linked the top 5000 CDR3 amino acid sequences whenever two sequences differed by an edit distance of one. For TRB CDR3 amino acid sequences, GLIPH2 was used to predict antigen specificity groups and MHC restriction. To flag known associations with CMV, EBV, HIV or tissue antigens, CDR3 amino acid sequences were compared against VDJdb and McPAS-TCR. Pre-ART, post-ART and control groups were compared with Wilcoxon signed-rank tests and Holm-Bonferroni correction. TCRdb stores this immuneACCESS table with in-frame sequences only. Part of the clones is absent; in the studies checked, under half of the shortfall reflects unresolved V genes, and no reason is known for the rest. Clone size and V and J calls were adopted from that table, with D and trimming inferred from the DNA. For this sample there are more than 15,000 clones; about 80% appear just once. The ten largest make up roughly 9% of the sample.

The source was unsorted PBMCs, collected 0.3 years before starting antiretroviral therapy. The TCR sequence derives from a man aged 50 to 60 with HIV. The chain is made from TRBV6-5 and TRBJ2-7; TRBD2 is possibly the D segment (6 matching bases). In nucleotide form, the sequence is TGTGCCAGCAGATCGCTCGGGGGACCCTACGAGCAGTACTTC. The translation is CASRSLGGPYEQYF.